The next 16 T cell receptor beta chains were all read from a single sample in a study. The TRBV12-4/TRBJ1-2 clonotypes were amplified using barcode primers with ligated adaptors. TCRdb ran MiXCR on the multiplex PCR reads and lists one entry per CDR3 protein. The sample lists 350 to 600 distinct CDR3 sequences, roughly 7% seen once, with around 40% in the top ten. Sequenced sample: naive CD4+ T cells sorted from blood. This sample's subset: naive CD4+ T cells, CD4+CD45RA+CD25-. The receptor set was obtained from a female donor with breast cancer.

This clonotype is judged medium-sized. This sequence joins TRBV12-3 or TRBV12-4 and TRBJ1-2; TRBD1 might be the D (5 bases). Trimming left V 2 bases short and J 0 bases short, with 19 bases between. CDR3 length equals 18 residues. CDR3 protein: CASSLNRWGSGTNYGYTF. Here the CDR3 DNA reads TGTGCCAGCAGTTTAAACCGGTGGGGCTCTGGGACTAACTATGGCTACACCTTC.

By share of the sample, this clonotype is medium-sized. The chain has TRBV12-3 or TRBV12-4 and TRBJ1-2; the D gene is possibly TRBD1 (6 bases). The CDR3 is made up of 13 amino acids. V was shortened by 5 bases and J by 3 bases, with 10 bases between the two germline ends. This CDR3 is CASSEQGYYGYTF. The DNA of the CDR3 is TGTGCCAGCAGTGAACAGGGTTACTATGGCTACACCTTC.

The V and J genes are TRBV12-3 or TRBV12-4 and TRBJ1-2; 9 nucleotides match TRBD1. This CDR3 spans 13 amino acids. Trimming removed 7 bases from V and 7 bases from J; junction bases left unmatched: 7. This chain's CDR3 is CASKPGQGGGYTF. CDR3 DNA: TGTGCCAGCAAACCGGGACAGGGAGGTGGCTACACCTTC.

Judged by abundance, this clonotype is medium-sized. V gene TRBV12-3 or TRBV12-4 combines with J gene TRBJ1-2; D is possibly TRBD1 (5 bases). The length of the CDR3 is 13 residues. V shed 6 bases and J shed 10 bases, with 18 bases lying between them. The CDR3, as DNA: TGTGCCAGCAGAAGCCTAGGGGAGGCTATCTACACCTTC. Protein: CASRSLGEAIYTF.

This clonotype is medium-sized in the sample. The V call is TRBV12-3 or TRBV12-4, the J call TRBJ1-2, with a possible D match to TRBD1 (5 bases). The CDR3 runs to 16 residues. The V end was cut by 3 bases, the J end by 2 bases, with 16 bases between. The CDR3 spells CASSFDYEGVNYGYTF. For the CDR3, the DNA is TGTGCCAGCAGTTTTGATTATGAAGGGGTGAACTATGGCTACACCTTC.

Ten or more counts support this clonotype. The chain combines TRBV12-3 or TRBV12-4 with TRBJ1-2; maybe TRBD1 (6 bases). CDR3 length equals 17 residues. Trimming removed 6 bases at V and 4 bases at J, with 24 bases between. The CDR3: CASSLSGRGRNSYGYTF. The CDR3 nucleotides are TGTGCCAGCAGCCTCTCCGGCAGGGGTCGCAACAGCTATGGCTACACCTTC.

This clonotype is termed medium-sized. The gene calls are TRBV12-3 or TRBV12-4 and TRBJ1-2; D is perhaps TRBD1 (6 bases). Trimming removed 7 bases at V and 7 bases at J, with 13 bases between. The CDR3 extends over 12 amino acids. CDR3 nucleotide sequence: TGTGCCAGCACCCTCAGGGGAGGTGGCTACACCTTC. Translated, it gives CASTLRGGGYTF.

This clonotype is labeled large. This sequence joins TRBV12-3 or TRBV12-4 and TRBJ1-2; tentatively, D is TRBD1 (5 bases). This CDR3 is built from 13 residues. V gave up 6 bases and J gave up 2 bases, with 10 bases separating them. The CDR3 coding sequence is TGTGCCAGCAGCCTAGGACAAAACTATGGCTACACCTTC. Amino acids: CASSLGQNYGYTF.

The table lists this clonotype with many counts. V is TRBV12-3 or TRBV12-4 and J is TRBJ1-2; possible D gene TRBD1, 6 bases. The CDR3 is 16 residues long. The V and J ends lost 0 bases and 7 bases respectively, with 18 bases between them. This CDR3 reads CASSLAGQKPGAGYTF. In DNA, the CDR3 is TGTGCCAGCAGTTTAGCGGGCCAAAAGCCAGGGGCTGGCTACACCTTC.

This clonotype is classed as hyperexpanded (1% or more). V usage is TRBV12-3 or TRBV12-4 and J usage is TRBJ1-2; no definite D call. The ends were cut back, 6 bases at V and 1 base at J, with 9 bases in the middle. This CDR3 contains 13 residues. CDR3 sequence: CASSPGDNYGYTF. The CDR3 DNA sequence: TGTGCCAGCAGCCCGGGAGATAACTATGGCTACACCTTC.

This clonotype is termed large. The DNA for the CDR3 is TGTGCCAGCAGTTCAGCCGGGTCCTTTTCATATGGCTACACCTTC. Residues: CASSSAGSFSYGYTF. This rearrangement joins TRBV12-3 or TRBV12-4 to TRBJ1-2; D is undetermined. The CDR3 extends over 15 amino acids. V lost 4 bases and J lost 5, with 17 bases in between.

This clonotype ranks as hyperexpanded (1% or more). This chain connects TRBV12-3 or TRBV12-4 to TRBJ1-2, with 8 bases aligning to TRBD1. The V gene end was trimmed by 6 bases and the J gene end by 9 bases; junction bases not matched to a gene: 9. This CDR3 region has 13 residues. In DNA form, the CDR3 reads TGTGCCAGCAGGACCGGACAGGGAGCGAGCTACACCTTC. Translation gives CASRTGQGASYTF.

By frequency in the sample, this clonotype is medium-sized (0.01 to 0.1%). This chain connects TRBV12-3 or TRBV12-4 to TRBJ1-2; tentatively, D is TRBD1 (6 bases). V gave up 5 bases and J gave up 4 bases, with 17 bases separating them. This CDR3 has 15 amino acids. CDR3 DNA: TGTGCCAGCAGTCCGACCCAGACAGGTCTCTATGGCTACACCTTC. Translation: CASSPTQTGLYGYTF.

This clonotype is judged large. The V gene is TRBV12-3 or TRBV12-4, the J gene TRBJ1-2, with 10 nucleotides matching TRBD1. J lost 6 bases, V lost 7 bases, and 5 bases had no gene match. The CDR3 has 13 amino acids. CDR3 region: CASTTGQGNGYTF. The CDR3, as DNA: TGTGCCAGCACCACGGGACAGGGGAATGGCTACACCTTC.

This clonotype is categorized as medium-sized. The chain couples TRBV12-3 or TRBV12-4 to TRBJ1-2; D call uncertain. There are 14 residues in the CDR3. Trimming shortened V by 3 bases and J by 3 bases, and 11 bases separated the two germline ends. The CDR3 sequence: CASSLSGRDYGYTF. CDR3 in DNA: TGTGCCAGCAGTTTGAGTGGCAGAGACTATGGCTACACCTTC.

The genes are TRBV12-3 or TRBV12-4 and TRBJ1-2; no reliable D call. This CDR3 comprises 15 residues. V was cut by 4 bases and J by 5 bases, with 17 bases left in between. The CDR3 here is CASSYVAGSGYGYTF. The CDR3 DNA sequence: TGTGCCAGCAGTTATGTCGCAGGCTCGGGGTATGGCTACACCTTC.